Below, 32 T cell receptor beta chains from the same sample are listed, as sequenced in a study of T cell responses to AZD1222 COVID-19 vaccine. Data came from immunoSEQ multiplex PCR; TCRdb stores just in-frame clones and leaves some out. The table includes around 170,000 clones, roughly 91% detected once. The sequenced sample was peripheral blood, obtained 28 days after the second AZD1222 dose. The receptors come from an adult who received the AZD1222 COVID-19 vaccine.

V usage is TRBV11-1 and J usage is TRBJ1-1; maybe TRBD1 (5 bases). Per germline, CDR1 SGHAT and CDR2 FQDESV (reference sequence). The CDR3 runs 16 residues. Trimming shortened V by 3 bases and J by 3 bases, and 17 bases separated the two germline ends. The chain's CDR3 is CASSLGRGRWDTEAFF. DNA for the CDR3: TGTGCCAGCAGCTTGGGACGGGGCAGATGGGACACTGAAGCTTTCTTT.

Only one count was recorded for this clone. The chain carries TRBV7-9 and TRBJ1-2; D is perhaps TRBD1 (6 bases). The CDR3 covers 15 residues. Looked up from germline, CDR1 is SEHNR and CDR2 is FQNEAQ (reference sequence). V was trimmed by 5 bases and J by 12 bases, leaving 25 bases between them. The CDR3 sequence is CASSMSYRELWLHTF. CDR3 in DNA: TGTGCCAGCAGCATGAGTTACAGGGAGCTATGGCTACACACCTTC.

About this clone itself: Germline is not matched at one junction end, which may reflect a read error. V usage is TRBV2 and J usage is TRBJ2-3; 9 bases fit TRBD1. This CDR3 contains 14 residues. The germline V gene encodes CDR1 SNHLY and CDR2 FYNNEI. In nucleotides, the CDR3 is TGTGCCAGCAGGGAAGGACAGGGGCCAGATACGCAGTATTTT. Translation: CASREGQGPDTQYF. The whole variable domain, filled in from reference TRBV2 and TRBJ2-3, reads EPEVTQTPSHQVTQMGQEVILRCVPISNHLYFYWYRQILGQKVEFLVSFYNNEISEKSEIFDDQFSVERPDGSNFTLKIRSTKLEDSAMYFCASREGQGPDTQYFGPGTRLTVL.

The gene calls are TRBV6-5 and TRBJ1-1; D is ambiguous. The CDR3 length is 15 residues. Per the germline V gene, CDR1 is MNHEY and CDR2 is SVGAGI. The V and J ends lost 0 bases and 0 bases respectively, with 8 bases between them. The CDR3 protein is CASSYSDGMNTEAFF. The CDR3 region has the DNA TGTGCCAGCAGTTACTCCGACGGCATGAACACTGAAGCTTTCTTT.

The count of this clone is one. The chain recombines TRBV30 with TRBJ1-5; D ambiguous. Germline V gives CDR1 GTSNPN, CDR2 SVGIG (reference sequence). The CDR3 is made up of 13 amino acids. Trimming stripped 2 bases from V and 5 bases from J, with 10 bases between. CDR3 sequence (DNA): TGTGCCTGGAGTCTCGCGATCGATCAGCCCCAGCATTTT. It is translated as CAWSLAIDQPQHF.

This chain links TRBV9 with TRBJ1-2, with D unclear. CDR3 length: 13 residues. Germline lookup yields CDR1 SGDLS and CDR2 YYNGEE. Between the trimmed V and J ends, which lost 4 bases and 5 bases, there was a span of 12 bases. The CDR3 sequence is CASSTSDEYGYTF. CDR3 coding DNA: TGTGCCAGCAGCACCTCCGATGAGTATGGCTACACCTTC.

This clone came up once. The rearrangement uses TRBV20-1 and TRBJ1-2; 9 nucleotides line up with TRBD1. Germline values: CDR1 DFQATT, CDR2 SNEGSKA (reference sequence). V gave up 6 bases and J gave up 8 bases; unmatched junction bases: 4. The CDR3 consists of 11 residues. As DNA, the CDR3 is TGCAGTGCGGGACAGGGCGGCGGCTACACCTTC. Amino acid sequence: CSAGQGGGYTF.

This sequence joins TRBV7-9 and TRBJ2-2, with 10 bases identical to TRBD2. The CDR3 contains 16 residues. Germline V CDR1 and CDR2: SEHNR, FQNEAQ (reference sequence). The ends lost 5 bases at V and 7 bases at J; junction bases unmatched: 10. The DNA of the CDR3 is TGTGCCAGCAGCCCCACAGCTAGCGGGAGTTTCGGGGAGCTGTTTTTT. Protein: CASSPTASGSFGELFF. Looking up the rest from reference TRBV7-9 and TRBJ2-2 gives the full variable domain: DTGVSQNPRHKITKRGQNVTFRCDPISEHNRLYWYRQTLGQGPEFLTYFQNEAQLEKSRLLSDRFSAERPKGSFSTLEIQRTEQGDSAMYLCASSPTASGSFGELFFGEGSRLTVL.

The chain carries TRBV21-1 and TRBJ2-7; the D call in the table, TRBD2, was not verified against the DNA. TRBV21-1 constitutes a pseudogene. The CDR3 sequence is 17 residues long. CDR3 sequence (DNA): TGTGCCAGCAGCCCGCGGACTAGCGGAAAAAGCTCCTACGAGCAGTACTTC. This sequence encodes CASSPRTSGKSSYEQYF.

The genes are TRBV6-5 and TRBJ2-1; D is possibly TRBD1 (6 bases). V lost 5 bases and J lost 8, with 7 bases in between. This CDR3 region has 11 residues. Germline V gene data show CDR1 as MNHEY and CDR2 as SVGAGI. CDR3 sequence: CASSHRDEQFF. The CDR3 DNA is TGTGCCAGCAGTCACAGGGATGAGCAGTTCTTC.

The chain recombines TRBV6-6 with TRBJ1-6, with D maybe TRBD1 (5 bases). The V end was cut by 6 bases, the J end by 7 bases, with 10 bases between. Per the germline V gene, CDR1 is MNHNY and CDR2 is SVGAGI (reference sequence). CDR3 length: 13 residues. CDR3 in amino acids: CASSRDANSPLHF. The CDR3 DNA reads as TGTGCCAGCAGCAGGGACGCCAATTCACCCCTCCACTTT.

This sequence joins TRBV27 and TRBJ2-5; TRBD1 aligns across 7 bases. Germline CDR1 and CDR2: MNHEY and SMNVEV (reference sequence). V shed 2 bases, J shed 5 bases, and the junction held 5 bases outside the gene matches. The CDR3 sequence is 14 residues long. CDR3 region: CASSLAQGDETQYF. CDR3 DNA sequence: TGTGCCAGCAGTTTAGCCCAGGGGGACGAGACCCAGTACTTC.

The chain has TRBV7-3 and TRBJ2-1; the D is unclear. Germline values: CDR1 SGHTA, CDR2 FQGTGA. The CDR3 has 13 residues. Trimming left V 2 bases short and J 10 bases short, with 12 bases between. The DNA of the CDR3 is TGTGCCAGCAGCTTAGCCCGACCCGGGGAGCAGTTCTTC. This translates into CASSLARPGEQFF.

This rearrangement joins TRBV27 to TRBJ1-1; 11 bases match TRBD1. Germline-derived CDR1 and CDR2 are MNHEY and SMNVEV (reference sequence). Trimming took 4 bases from V and 5 from J; bases not matched to a gene: 6. The CDR3 has 15 residues. As DNA, the CDR3 is TGTGCCAGCAGTTCCGGACAGGGGGCGCGTACTGAAGCTTTCTTT. Protein product: CASSSGQGARTEAFF.

V usage is TRBV6-2 or TRBV6-3 and J usage is TRBJ2-2; TRBD1 agrees at 11 bases. The ends lost 6 bases at V and 6 bases at J; junction bases unmatched: 6. There are 15 residues in the CDR3. Germline CDR1 and CDR2: MNHEY and SVGEGT. The CDR3 sequence is CASSRGQGVSGELFF. CDR3 DNA sequence: TGTGCCAGCAGCCGGGGACAGGGGGTTTCCGGGGAGCTGTTTTTT.

The rearrangement links TRBV5-4 to TRBJ2-2; 13 positions agree with TRBD2. V was pared by 4 bases and J by 6 bases, with 9 bases of the junction left unmatched. Germline V lookup: CDR1 SGHNT, CDR2 YYREEE (reference sequence). CDR3 length: 17 amino acids. CDR3 coding DNA: TGTGCCAGCAGCCCTACTAGCGGGAGGGCCTCAGCCGGGGAGCTGTTTTTT. Translation gives CASSPTSGRASAGELFF.

The chain combines TRBV7-6 with TRBJ1-4; D remains ambiguous. Germline loops: CDR1 SGHVS, CDR2 FNYEAQ. V lost 4 bases, J lost 7 bases, and 10 bases lay in between. This CDR3 region has 13 residues. In DNA, the CDR3 is TGTGCCAGCAGCTCGAACCTGGGTGAAAAACTGTTTTTT. Translating gives CASSSNLGEKLFF.

The chain recombines TRBV4-3 with TRBJ2-3; 12 bases are shared with TRBD2. The V gene's germline CDR1 is LGHNA and CDR2 YSLEER. The J segment lost 2 bases and the V segment lost 4 bases, leaving 4 bases of the junction unmatched. This CDR3 is 16 amino acids long. The CDR3 DNA sequence: TGCGCCAGCAGCCCGGGACTAGCGGGTCCCACAGATACGCAGTATTTT. Translation: CASSPGLAGPTDTQYF.

The chain couples TRBV5-1 to TRBJ2-2, with D unresolved. Germline CDR1 is SGHRS and CDR2 is YFSETQ. The CDR3 has 14 amino acids. V lost 0 bases and J 4 bases, leaving 7 bases between the germline ends. CDR3 residues: CASSLERATGELFF. The CDR3 DNA sequence: TGCGCCAGCAGCTTGGAGAGAGCCACCGGGGAGCTGTTTTTT.

This chain connects TRBV6-5 to TRBJ1-2; no definite D call. CDR1 MNHEY and CDR2 SVGAGI come from the germline V gene. The CDR3 totals 15 residues. Trimming pared 2 bases from V and 4 bases from J, leaving 14 bases between. CDR3 sequence reads: CASSYGPESAYGYTF. The CDR3 DNA sequence: TGTGCCAGCAGTTACGGGCCAGAGTCGGCCTATGGCTACACCTTC.

V is TRBV7-8 and J is TRBJ1-5; no clear D. CDR3 length equals 19 residues. Germline CDR1 reads SGHVS; CDR2 reads FQNEAQ. Deletions cut 1 base from V and 4 bases from J, with 23 bases between. CDR3 coding DNA: TGTGCCAGCAGCTTAGATAGTTGGTTGGGCGGACCAAAAAATCAGCCCCAGCATTTT. Translating gives CASSLDSWLGGPKNQPQHF.

V gene TRBV5-4 combines with J gene TRBJ1-5; perhaps TRBD1 as D (5 bases). The CDR3 is 16 residues long. CDR1 and CDR2 from the germline V gene are SGHNT and YYREEE (reference sequence). Trimming stripped 3 bases from V and 0 bases from J, with 13 bases between. CDR3 loop: CASSSLTAGSNQPQHF. The DNA for the CDR3 is TGTGCCAGCAGCTCCCTGACAGCGGGTAGCAATCAGCCCCAGCATTTT.

The V call is TRBV30, the J call TRBJ1-2; no clear D. The ends were cut back, 0 bases at V and 3 bases at J, with 5 bases in the middle. The CDR3 has 12 amino acids. Germline-derived CDR1 and CDR2 are GTSNPN and SVGIG (reference sequence). This CDR3 is CAWSVEDYGYTF. DNA for the CDR3: TGTGCCTGGAGTGTGGAGGACTATGGCTACACCTTC.

The V gene is TRBV7-9, the J gene TRBJ2-5; D is unclear. The V end was cut by 1 base, the J end by 5 bases, with 8 bases between. The CDR3 totals 13 residues. The V gene's germline CDR1 is SEHNR and CDR2 FQNEAQ (reference sequence). CDR3 region: CASSLVGTETQYF. The CDR3 DNA is TGTGCCAGCAGCTTAGTAGGAACGGAGACCCAGTACTTC.

The chain uses TRBV7-9 and TRBJ2-3; D perhaps matches TRBD1 (5 bases). This CDR3 has 15 residues. Germline loops: CDR1 SEHNR, CDR2 FQNEAQ (reference sequence). Trimming removed 1 base from V and 2 bases from J, with 10 bases in between. The DNA for the CDR3 is TGTGCCAGCAGCTTAGGACAGCTAAACACAGATACGCAGTATTTT. Amino acids: CASSLGQLNTDTQYF.

The genes are TRBV19 and TRBJ2-7; 8 bases match TRBD2. Germline CDR1 reads LNHDA; CDR2 reads SQIVND (reference sequence). The CDR3 length is 14 residues. V lost 7 bases to trimming and J lost 0 bases; unmatched junction nucleotides: 5. As DNA, the CDR3 is TGTGCCAGTAAGCCCGGGACTAGCTCCTACGAGCAGTACTTC. Protein sequence: CASKPGTSSYEQYF.

The V gene is TRBV5-6, the J gene TRBJ2-1; D gene uncertain. CDR1 SGHDT and CDR2 YYEEEE come from the germline V gene. The V gene lost 4 bases and the J gene lost 6 bases, with 20 bases spanning the gap. CDR3 length equals 16 residues. CDR3: CASSLNSGHRPNEQFF. The CDR3 nucleotides read TGTGCCAGCAGCCTAAACTCCGGGCATAGGCCCAATGAGCAGTTCTTC.

This chain joins TRBV2 and TRBJ1-5, with 9 bases matching TRBD1. The CDR3 extends over 14 amino acids. The trim removed 10 bases at V and 7 bases at J, leaving 11 bases unmatched. The germline gives CDR1 SNHLY, CDR2 FYNNEI. In DNA form, the CDR3 reads TGTGCCACCAGGGACAGGGCGTCCGGGCAGCCCCAGCATTTT. Its protein product is CATRDRASGQPQHF.

The chain carries TRBV24-1 and TRBJ1-3, with no clear D. The CDR3 runs to 15 residues. V was shortened by 4 bases and J by 4 bases, with 13 bases between the two germline ends. Looked up from germline, CDR1 is KGHDR and CDR2 is SFDVKD. The CDR3 DNA follows: TGTGCCACCAGTGACCCACGTTCGTCGGGAAACACCATATATTTT. This translates into CATSDPRSSGNTIYF.

The chain has TRBV7-9 and TRBJ1-5; the match to TRBD1 covers 8 bases. V gave up 5 bases and J gave up 0 bases; unmatched junction bases: 9. Germline V gene data show CDR1 as SEHNR and CDR2 as FQNEAQ (reference sequence). The CDR3 is made up of 17 amino acids. This CDR3 is CASSPSGRGLSNQPQHF. The CDR3 coding sequence is TGTGCCAGCAGCCCAAGTGGCAGGGGGCTTAGCAATCAGCCCCAGCATTTT.

The V and J genes are TRBV6-2 or TRBV6-3 and TRBJ1-1; D is unclear. V shed 2 bases and J shed 3 bases, with 13 bases lying between them. CDR1 and CDR2 (germline): MNHEY, SVGEGT. The CDR3 runs to 15 residues. The CDR3 coding sequence is TGTGCCAGCAGTTACCGCCCCCCGCCGGACACTGAAGCTTTCTTT. Its protein is CASSYRPPPDTEAFF.

Notes on this clone: Within the sample, other DNA sequences also encode this same CDR3. V usage is TRBV4-3 and J usage is TRBJ1-4; weak D call: TRBD1 (5 bases). The CDR3 consists of 14 residues. Per germline, CDR1 LGHNA and CDR2 YSLEER. Trimming removed 1 base from V and 8 bases from J, with 11 bases in between. CDR3 loop: CASSQGQGGEKLFF. DNA for the CDR3: TGCGCCAGCAGCCAAGGTCAGGGAGGGGAAAAACTGTTTTTT.